The source of this TCR beta chain is a study of cytotoxic CD8 clonotypes in ibrutinib-treated CLL. Study context: The average sample held roughly 250,000 productive templates and 75,000 to 100,000 productive rearrangements.

For this clone: Its antigen is still unknown.

Frozen PBMC stocks contributed approximately 1.9 micrograms of genomic DNA to the TCR beta libraries. Using immunoSEQ multiplex PCR, the repertoire was profiled, and TCRdb retains in-frame clones only, with some absent. The table records over 250,000 clones, about 72% of them present only once. This CDR3 is 17 amino acids long. Germline V gene data show CDR1 as SGHDT and CDR2 as YYEEEE. Trimming took 0 bases from V and 6 from J, leaving 18 bases between them. Points from the study as a whole: Sampling times differed between sustained-remission and progressing patients. On treatment, the uncommon public clonotypes contracted or remained stable.

V gene TRBV5-6 combines with J gene TRBJ2-2; D ambiguous. Sequences were derived from PBMCs, sampled at disease progression, from a patient treated with ibrutinib. The origin of this receptor is a human donor with chronic lymphocytic leukemia. CDR3: CASSLALFDWSAGELFF. CDR3 coding DNA: TGTGCCAGCAGCTTGGCCTTATTTGACTGGTCCGCCGGGGAGCTGTTTTTT. The variable domain in full, with the rest retrieved from reference TRBV5-6 and TRBJ2-2, is DAGVTQSPTHLIKTRGQQVTLRCSPKSGHDTVSWYQQALGQGPQFIFQYYEEEERQRGNFPDRFSGHQFPNYSSELNVNALLLGDSALYLCASSLALFDWSAGELFFGEGSRLTVL.